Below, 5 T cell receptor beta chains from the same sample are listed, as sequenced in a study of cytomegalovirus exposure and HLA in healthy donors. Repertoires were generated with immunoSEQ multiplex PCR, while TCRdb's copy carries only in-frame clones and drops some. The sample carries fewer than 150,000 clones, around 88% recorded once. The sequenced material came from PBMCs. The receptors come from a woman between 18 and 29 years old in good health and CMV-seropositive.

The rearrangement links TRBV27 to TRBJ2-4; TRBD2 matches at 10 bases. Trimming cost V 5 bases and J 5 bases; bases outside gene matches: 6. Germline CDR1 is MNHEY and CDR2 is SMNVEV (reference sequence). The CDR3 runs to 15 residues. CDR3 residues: CASSLRTSGENIQYF. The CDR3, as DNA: TGTGCCAGCAGTCTCCGGACTAGCGGTGAAAACATTCAGTACTTC.

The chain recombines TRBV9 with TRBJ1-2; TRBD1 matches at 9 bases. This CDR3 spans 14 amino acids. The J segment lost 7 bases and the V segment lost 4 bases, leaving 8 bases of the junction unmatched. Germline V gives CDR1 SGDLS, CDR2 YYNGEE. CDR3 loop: CASSRGQGTSGYTF. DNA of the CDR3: TGTGCCAGCAGCCGGGGACAGGGTACGAGTGGCTACACCTTC. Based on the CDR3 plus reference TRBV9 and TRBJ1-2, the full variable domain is DSGVTQTPKHLITATGQRVTLRCSPRSGDLSVYWYQQSLDQGLQFLIQYYNGEERAKGNILERFSAQQFPDLHSELNLSSLELGDSALYFCASSRGQGTSGYTFGSGTRLTVV.

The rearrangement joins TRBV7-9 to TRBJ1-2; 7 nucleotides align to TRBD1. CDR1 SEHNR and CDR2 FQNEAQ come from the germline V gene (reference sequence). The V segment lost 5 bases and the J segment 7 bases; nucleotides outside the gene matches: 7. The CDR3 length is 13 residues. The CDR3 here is CASSQQGSLGYTF. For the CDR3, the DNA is TGTGCCAGCAGCCAACAGGGGTCTCTTGGCTACACCTTC. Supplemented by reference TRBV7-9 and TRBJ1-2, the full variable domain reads DTGVSQNPRHKITKRGQNVTFRCDPISEHNRLYWYRQTLGQGPEFLTYFQNEAQLEKSRLLSDRFSAERPKGSFSTLEIQRTEQGDSAMYLCASSQQGSLGYTFGSGTRLTVV.

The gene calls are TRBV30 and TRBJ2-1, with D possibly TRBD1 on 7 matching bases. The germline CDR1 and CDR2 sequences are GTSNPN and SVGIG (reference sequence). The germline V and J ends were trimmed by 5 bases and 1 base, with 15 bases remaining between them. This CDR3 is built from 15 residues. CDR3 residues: CAWLKEGASYNEQFF. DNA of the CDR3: TGTGCCTGGTTAAAGGAGGGGGCATCCTACAATGAGCAGTTCTTC.

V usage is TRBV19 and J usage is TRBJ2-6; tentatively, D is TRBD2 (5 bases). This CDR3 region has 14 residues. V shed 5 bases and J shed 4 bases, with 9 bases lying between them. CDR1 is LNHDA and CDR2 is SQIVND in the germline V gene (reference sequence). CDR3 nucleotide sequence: TGTGCCAGTAGTCCCCGAGGGGGGGCCAACGTCCTGACTTTC. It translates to CASSPRGGANVLTF.